This T cell receptor (beta chain) comes out of a study of a mutant IDH1 vaccine in newly diagnosed glioma. For the study at large: Sex distribution of treated patients was roughly 60% male and roughly 38% female; mean age was around 40 years.

Germline V gives CDR1 ENHRY, CDR2 SYGVKD. This CDR3 has 13 amino acids. V lost 3 bases and J lost 4, with 9 bases in between. The time point here: week 35, safety follow-up. Alongside topical imiquimod, each dose of vaccine comprised 300 ug of mutant IDH1 20-mer peptide. In weeks 1, 3, 5, 7, 11, 15, 19 and 23, patients were vaccinated. Clones were sequenced by immunoSEQ multiplex PCR, and TCRdb holds only the in-frame ones, with some missing. The table has fewer than 45,000 clones, more than 80% seen once. Concerning this clone itself: What it recognizes is unknown.

The receptor was isolated from a man aged 40-55 years with glioma. The input for sequencing was PBMCs, taken from a glioma patient whose treatment included an IDH1 peptide vaccine. This chain links TRBV10-3 with TRBJ2-5; possibly TRBD2 for D (5 bases). The CDR3: CAISEGLGETQYF. The CDR3 nucleotides are TGTGCCATCAGTGAAGGACTGGGAGAGACCCAGTACTTC.